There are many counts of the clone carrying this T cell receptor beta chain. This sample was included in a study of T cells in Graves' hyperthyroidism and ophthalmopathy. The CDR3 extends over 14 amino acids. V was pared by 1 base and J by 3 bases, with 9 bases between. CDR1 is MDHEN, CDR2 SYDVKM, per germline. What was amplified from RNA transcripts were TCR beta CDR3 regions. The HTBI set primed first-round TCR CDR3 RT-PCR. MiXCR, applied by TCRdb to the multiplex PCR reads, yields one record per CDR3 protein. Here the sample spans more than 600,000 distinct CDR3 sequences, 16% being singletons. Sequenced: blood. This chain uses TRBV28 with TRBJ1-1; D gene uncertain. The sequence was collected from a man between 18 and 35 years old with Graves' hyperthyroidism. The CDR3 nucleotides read TGTGCCAGCAGTTTATACGGGCAACACACTGAAGCTTTCTTT. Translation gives CASSLYGQHTEAFF.